What follows are 32 T cell receptor beta chains derived from one specimen sequenced in a study of cytotoxic CD8 clonotypes in ibrutinib-treated CLL. TCRdb's table, derived via immunoSEQ multiplex PCR, lists solely in-frame clones and lacks some. The sample has approximately 45,000 clones; almost 70% are singletons. The sample here was PBMCs, taken after 12 months of ibrutinib treatment. The receptors were sampled from a human donor with chronic lymphocytic leukemia.

The chain has TRBV2 and TRBJ2-1; D call uncertain. Per the germline V gene, CDR1 is SNHLY and CDR2 is FYNNEI. Trimming took 3 bases from V and 3 from J, leaving 12 bases between them. The length of the CDR3 is 15 residues. DNA of the CDR3: TGTGCCAGCAGTGAGGCTGGTTTCGGCTACAATGAGCAGTTCTTC. Translation gives CASSEAGFGYNEQFF. The full variable domain, completed using reference TRBV2 and TRBJ2-1, is EPEVTQTPSHQVTQMGQEVILRCVPISNHLYFYWYRQILGQKVEFLVSFYNNEISEKSEIFDDQFSVERPDGSNFTLKIRSTKLEDSAMYFCASSEAGFGYNEQFFGPGTRLTVL.

This clone has more than one count but fewer than ten. CDR3: CATRKEGVGELFF. In DNA, the CDR3 is TGTGCCACCAGGAAGGAGGGTGTCGGGGAGCTGTTTTTT. J is TRBJ2-2 and V is TRBV7-2; the D gene is possibly TRBD2 (6 bases). Trimming cost V 10 bases and J 7 bases, with 16 bases left between them. The CDR3 is made up of 13 amino acids. Germline CDR1 reads SGHTA; CDR2 reads FQGNSA.

The chain joins TRBV29-1 to TRBJ2-7; 9 bases agree with TRBD1. Germline values: CDR1 SQVTM, CDR2 ANQGSEA. J was trimmed by 4 bases and V by 3 bases; bases with no gene match: 7. The CDR3 has 14 residues. CDR3 in amino acids: CSVDPGTGSYEQYF. CDR3 nucleotides: TGCAGCGTTGACCCCGGGACAGGGAGTTACGAGCAGTACTTC.

This chain joins TRBV6-1 and TRBJ2-6; D possibly matches TRBD1 or TRBD2 (5 bases each). The V end lost 3 bases, the J end lost 3 bases, and 9 bases lay between the germline ends. This CDR3 comprises 15 residues. Germline loops: CDR1 MNHNS, CDR2 SASEGT. The CDR3 nucleotides read TGTGCCAGCAGTGACAGGGAGTTTGGGGCCAACGTCCTGACTTTC. Translating it yields CASSDREFGANVLTF.

V gene TRBV5-1 combines with J gene TRBJ2-7; 13 bases are a match to TRBD2. Germline V gene lookup returns CDR1 SGHRS and CDR2 YFSETQ. V shed 3 bases and J 3 bases; nucleotides not matched to a gene: 12. The CDR3 runs to 18 residues. This CDR3 is CASSSGLAGPLLLYEQYF. Here the CDR3 DNA reads TGCGCCAGCAGCTCGGGACTAGCGGGACCTCTTCTCCTCTACGAGCAGTACTTC.

As DNA, the CDR3 is TGTGCCAGCAGTGAAGGGACATACTTTCGGGGCGGCTACACCTTC. Its translation is CASSEGTYFRGGYTF. The chain couples TRBV6-1 to TRBJ1-2; TRBD1 might be the D (5 bases). V lost 1 base to trimming and J lost 8 bases, with 17 bases between them. Germline V CDR1 and CDR2: MNHNS, SASEGT. The CDR3 contains 15 residues.

CDR3 residues: CASSSAGQGRLRPSGYTF. For the CDR3, the DNA is TGTGCCAGCAGCTCCGCTGGACAGGGACGACTAAGGCCTTCCGGCTACACCTTC. V and J are TRBV11-2 and TRBJ1-2, with 8 bases aligning to TRBD1. V lost 4 bases to trimming and J lost 8 bases; unmatched junction nucleotides: 21. Germline V gene data show CDR1 as SGHAT and CDR2 as FQNNGV. This CDR3 spans 18 amino acids. Using reference TRBV11-2 and TRBJ1-2 for the parts outside the CDR3, the full variable domain is EAGVAQSPRYKIIEKRQSVAFWCNPISGHATLYWYQQILGQGPKLLIQFQNNGVVDDSQLPKDRFSAERLKGVDSTLKIQPAKLEDSAVYLCASSSAGQGRLRPSGYTFGSGTRLTVV.

The genes are TRBV6-5 and TRBJ1-4, with D maybe TRBD1 (5 bases). The V gene lost 5 bases and the J gene lost 5 bases, with 15 bases spanning the gap. The CDR3 totals 15 residues. CDR1 is MNHEY, CDR2 SVGAGI, per germline. DNA for the CDR3: TGTGCCAGCAGTACCGGGGACCGAGAGAATGAAAAACTGTTTTTT. Encoded protein: CASSTGDRENEKLFF.

CDR3: CASSQDPGANTEAFF. CDR3 sequence (DNA): TGTGCCAGCAGCCAAGATCCGGGGGCGAACACTGAAGCTTTCTTT. The genes are TRBV4-2 and TRBJ1-1, with D tentatively TRBD1 (6 bases). Germline lookup yields CDR1 LGHNA and CDR2 YNFKEQ. V was shortened by 0 bases and J by 1 base, with 9 bases between the two germline ends. CDR3 length: 15 residues.

The rearrangement links TRBV27 to TRBJ2-6; no clear D gene. The V end lost 5 bases, the J end lost 0 bases, and 8 bases lay between the germline ends. Germline CDR1 reads MNHEY; CDR2 reads SMNVEV (reference sequence). This CDR3 is built from 15 residues. CDR3 residues: CASSPASSGANVLTF. The CDR3 nucleotides are TGTGCCAGCAGTCCGGCGAGCTCTGGGGCCAACGTCCTGACTTTC.

The chain recombines TRBV5-1 with TRBJ2-7, with 11 bases fitting TRBD2. Germline V gene lookup returns CDR1 SGHRS and CDR2 YFSETQ. V lost 4 bases, J lost 7 bases, and 10 bases stayed unmatched. The CDR3 extends over 15 amino acids. This CDR3 reads CASSVSTSGVGEQYF. In nucleotides, the CDR3 is TGCGCCAGCAGCGTGTCGACTAGCGGGGTGGGGGAGCAGTACTTC.

V and J are TRBV4-1 and TRBJ1-5; unclear D gene. Germline loops: CDR1 MGHRA, CDR2 YSYEKL. There are 18 residues in the CDR3. V was trimmed by 4 bases and J by 2 bases, leaving 21 bases between them. The DNA for the CDR3 is TGCGCCAGCAGCCCTTTCCTTCTGGGGTTTCGGGGCAATCAGCCCCAGCATTTT. Translation gives CASSPFLLGFRGNQPQHF.

This clone was seen just once. V is TRBV6-5 and J is TRBJ1-2; unclear D gene. Trimming pared 0 bases from V and 1 base from J, leaving 6 bases between. The length of the CDR3 is 14 residues. CDR1 is MNHEY, CDR2 SVGAGI, per germline. The chain's CDR3 is CASSYSGGNYGYTF. Here the CDR3 DNA reads TGTGCCAGCAGTTACTCGGGCGGTAACTATGGCTACACCTTC.

The chain combines TRBV19 with TRBJ2-5, with 7 bases lining up with TRBD1. CDR3 length: 12 residues. CDR1 LNHDA and CDR2 SQIVND come from the germline V gene (reference sequence). J gave up 8 bases and V 5 bases, and 5 bases lay outside the gene matches. CDR3 protein: CASSVTGETQYF. DNA of the CDR3: TGTGCCAGTAGTGTTACAGGGGAAACCCAGTACTTC.

The chain joins TRBV5-1 to TRBJ2-1; 10 bases fit TRBD1. The trim removed 3 bases at V and 9 bases at J, leaving 9 bases unmatched. Per the germline V gene, CDR1 is SGHRS and CDR2 is YFSETQ. There are 15 residues in the CDR3. The chain's CDR3 is CASSWGQGSIGEQFF. For the CDR3, the DNA is TGCGCCAGCAGCTGGGGACAGGGGAGTATCGGTGAGCAGTTCTTC.

The genes are TRBV7-8 and TRBJ1-3; 9 bases fit TRBD1. Germline CDR1 is SGHVS and CDR2 is FQNEAQ. CDR3 length: 17 amino acids. V dropped 7 bases and J dropped 0; count of bases not matched to a gene: 10. The CDR3 spells CASNNEDRGYSGNTIYF. CDR3 nucleotides: TGTGCCAGCAATAACGAGGACAGGGGATACTCTGGAAACACCATATATTTT. Full variable domain (outside the CDR3, taken from reference TRBV7-8 and TRBJ1-3): GAGVSQSPRYKVAKRGQDVALRCDPISGHVSLFWYQQALGQGPEFLTYFQNEAQLDKSGLPSDRFFAERPEGSVSTLKIQRTQQEDSAVYLCASNNEDRGYSGNTIYFGEGSWLTVV.

The table lists this clone with a few counts. J is TRBJ2-1 and V is TRBV7-2; D uncertain. CDR1 and CDR2 (germline): SGHTA, FQGNSA. Trimming removed 1 base at V and 6 bases at J, with 10 bases between. This CDR3 is 14 amino acids long. Here the CDR3 DNA reads TGTGCCAGCAGCTTAGTTGGCCCCTCCAATGAGCAGTTCTTC. Translating it yields CASSLVGPSNEQFF. The full variable domain, in which reference TRBV7-2 and TRBJ2-1 provide the parts outside the CDR3, is GAGVSQSPSNKVTEKGKDVELRCDPISGHTALYWYRQSLGQGLEFLIYFQGNSAPDKSGLPSDRFSAERTGGSVSTLTIQRTQQEDSAVYLCASSLVGPSNEQFFGPGTRLTVL.

The chain carries TRBV5-1 and TRBJ2-3; 9 bases line up with TRBD2. The CDR3 covers 15 residues. Germline V CDR1 and CDR2: SGHRS, YFSETQ. V lost 3 bases, J lost 4 bases, and 6 bases stayed unmatched. CDR3 bases: TGCGCCAGCAGCTATAGCGGGAGAGGAGCAGATACGCAGTATTTT. Translated, it gives CASSYSGRGADTQYF.

The chain is built from TRBV7-6 and TRBJ2-5; 7 positions match TRBD1. The junction had 7 bases not matched to a gene; V was cut back by 6 bases and J by 0 bases. Germline CDR1 and CDR2: SGHVS and FNYEAQ. The CDR3 sequence is 15 residues long. This chain's CDR3 is CASSWGQPHQETQYF. For the CDR3, the DNA is TGTGCCAGCAGTTGGGGACAGCCACACCAAGAGACCCAGTACTTC.

The rearrangement links TRBV6-1 to TRBJ1-4; 10 nucleotides align to TRBD1. V was pared by 7 bases and J by 6 bases, with 5 bases of the junction left unmatched. In germline, CDR1 is MNHNS, CDR2 SASEGT. This CDR3 spans 14 amino acids. The CDR3 here is CASMKDRGDEKLFF. The CDR3, as DNA: TGTGCCAGCATGAAGGACAGGGGGGATGAAAAACTGTTTTTT.

V gene TRBV5-1 combines with J gene TRBJ2-2; the match to TRBD1 covers 9 bases. The CDR3 runs to 16 residues. Per germline, CDR1 SGHRS and CDR2 YFSETQ. Trimming removed 0 bases from V and 7 bases from J; junction bases left unmatched: 7. CDR3: CASSLENRGRNGELFF. For the CDR3, the DNA is TGCGCCAGCAGCTTGGAGAACAGGGGGCGTAACGGGGAGCTGTTTTTT.

This clone was found once. CDR3 protein: CASSTRDRVSGNTIYF. Here the CDR3 DNA reads TGTGCCAGTAGTACCCGGGACAGGGTATCTGGAAACACCATATATTTT. V gene TRBV19 combines with J gene TRBJ1-3, with TRBD1 matching 9 bases. V shed 4 bases and J 1 base; nucleotides not matched to a gene: 5. The CDR3 length is 16 residues. Germline V gives CDR1 LNHDA, CDR2 SQIVND (reference sequence).

The V and J genes are TRBV5-4 and TRBJ2-3; D possibly corresponds to TRBD2 (5 bases). Trimming left V 2 bases short and J 3 bases short, with 13 bases between. The germline V gene has CDR1 SGHNT and CDR2 YYREEE (reference sequence). CDR3 length equals 15 residues. The CDR3 DNA sequence: TGTGCCAGCAGCTTACCGGGAATGGGGACAGATACGCAGTATTTT. Translated: CASSLPGMGTDTQYF. The entire variable domain, with the rest obtained from reference TRBV5-4 and TRBJ2-3, is as follows: ETGVTQSPTHLIKTRGQQVTLRCSSQSGHNTVSWYQQALGQGPQFIFQYYREEENGRGNFPPRFSGLQFPNYSSELNVNALELDDSALYLCASSLPGMGTDTQYFGPGTRLTVL.

The chain couples TRBV29-1 to TRBJ2-1; 7 nucleotides line up with TRBD2. The CDR3 covers 13 residues. With V trimmed by 4 bases and J by 5 bases, 5 bases remained unmatched. In germline, CDR1 is SQVTM, CDR2 ANQGSEA. Here the CDR3 reads CSVGGGSDNEQFF. CDR3 bases: TGCAGCGTTGGGGGCGGGAGTGACAATGAGCAGTTCTTC.

This clone has more than one count but fewer than ten. The chain has TRBV10-3 and TRBJ2-7; 12 nucleotides match TRBD2. CDR3 length: 14 residues. V lost 7 bases and J lost 2; bases outside the gene matches: 3. CDR1 is ENHRY, CDR2 SYGVKD, per germline. The CDR3 sequence: CAIKGLAGTYEQYF. CDR3 coding DNA: TGTGCCATCAAGGGACTAGCGGGCACCTACGAGCAGTACTTC.

This rearrangement joins TRBV19 to TRBJ2-7; D remains unclear. The CDR3 sequence is 14 residues long. V shed 3 bases and J shed 2 bases, with 11 bases lying between them. Germline V gene data show CDR1 as LNHDA and CDR2 as SQIVND (reference sequence). This CDR3 is CASSMGWATYEQYF. The DNA for the CDR3 is TGTGCCAGTAGTATGGGCTGGGCCACCTACGAGCAGTACTTC.

This clone was counted a single time. The rearrangement uses TRBV7-2 and TRBJ1-2; the match to TRBD1 covers 7 bases. Germline V lookup: CDR1 SGHTA, CDR2 FQGNSA. Trimming removed 2 bases from V and 6 bases from J; junction bases left unmatched: 9. The CDR3 loop spans 15 amino acids. The CDR3 DNA sequence: TGTGCCAGCAGCTTAAATCGACAGGGCGAAGATGGCTACACCTTC. Translation gives CASSLNRQGEDGYTF.

The chain recombines TRBV9 with TRBJ2-5; 8 bases agree with TRBD2. The CDR3 length is 16 residues. The V gene end was trimmed by 0 bases and the J gene end by 1 base; junction bases not matched to a gene: 5. Germline values: CDR1 SGDLS, CDR2 YYNGEE. The CDR3 nucleotides read TGTGCCAGCAGCGTAGGGAACGGGGGGGGCCAAGAGACCCAGTACTTC. Its protein product is CASSVGNGGGQETQYF.

This clone was counted a few times. The rearrangement joins TRBV28 to TRBJ2-7; D is ambiguous. V lost 9 bases, J lost 3 bases, and 9 bases lay in between. This CDR3 region has 11 residues. CDR1 MDHEN and CDR2 SYDVKM come from the germline V gene. The CDR3 DNA follows: TGTGCCAGTTCCCTGGACTACGAGCAGTACTTC. Translated, it gives CASSLDYEQYF.

The V gene is TRBV6-1, the J gene TRBJ1-5; D is possibly TRBD1 (6 bases). Germline V gene sequence: CDR1 MNHNS, CDR2 SASEGT. The CDR3 loop spans 14 amino acids. The germline V and J ends were trimmed by 5 bases and 4 bases, with 12 bases remaining between them. The CDR3 DNA sequence: TGTGCCAGCAGTCGGACAGTCCAGAATCAGCCCCAGCATTTT. This translates into CASSRTVQNQPQHF.

This clone was observed a few times. V gene TRBV7-8 combines with J gene TRBJ2-3; TRBD1 agrees at 8 bases. V shed 5 bases and J 4 bases; nucleotides not matched to a gene: 8. This CDR3 spans 15 amino acids. Per germline, CDR1 SGHVS and CDR2 FQNEAQ. This CDR3 is CASSQRPDRADTQYF. The CDR3 DNA sequence: TGTGCCAGCAGCCAACGCCCGGACAGGGCAGATACGCAGTATTTT.

In its sample, this clone was seen a few times. The chain recombines TRBV18 with TRBJ2-2; D perhaps matches TRBD1 (6 bases). With 3 bases removed from V and 2 bases from J, the gap between germline ends came to 13 bases. From germline, CDR1 is KGHSH and CDR2 LQKENI. This CDR3 region has 16 residues. The CDR3 reads CASSPGTGRNTGELFF. CDR3 DNA sequence: TGTGCCAGCTCACCTGGTACAGGGAGAAACACCGGGGAGCTGTTTTTT.